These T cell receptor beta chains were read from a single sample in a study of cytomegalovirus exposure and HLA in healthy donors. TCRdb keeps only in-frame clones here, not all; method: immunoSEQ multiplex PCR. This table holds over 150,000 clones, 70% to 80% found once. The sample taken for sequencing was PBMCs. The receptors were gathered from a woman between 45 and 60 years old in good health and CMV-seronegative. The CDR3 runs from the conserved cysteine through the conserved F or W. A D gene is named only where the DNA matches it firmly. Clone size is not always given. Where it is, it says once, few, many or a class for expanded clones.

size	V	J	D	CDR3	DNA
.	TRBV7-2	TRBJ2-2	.	CASSLFGTGELFF	TGTGCCAGCAGCTTATTCGGGACCGGGGAGCTGTTTTTT
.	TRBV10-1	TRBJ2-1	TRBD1	CARTGAESSYNEQFF	TGCGCCAGGACAGGGGCAGAGAGCTCCTACAATGAGCAGTTCTTC
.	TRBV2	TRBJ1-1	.	CASRANMNTEAFF	TGTGCCAGCAGGGCCAATATGAACACTGAAGCTTTCTTT
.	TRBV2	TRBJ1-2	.	CASSELGGYTF	TGTGCCAGCAGTGAATTGGGCGGCTACACCTTC
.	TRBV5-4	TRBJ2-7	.	CASSLGRSYEQYF	TGTGCCAGCAGCTTGGGCCGGAGCTACGAGCAGTACTTC
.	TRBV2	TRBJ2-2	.	CASSETTANTGELFF	TGTGCCAGCAGTGAAACTACCGCGAACACCGGGGAGCTGTTTTTT
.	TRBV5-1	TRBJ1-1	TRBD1	CASSYRGHPPTNTEAFF	TGCGCCAGCAGCTACAGGGGCCATCCCCCCACGAACACTGAAGCTTTCTTT
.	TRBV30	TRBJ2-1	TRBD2	CARAGWSGGAINEQFF	TGTGCCCGGGCTGGATGGAGCGGGGGGGCAATAAATGAGCAGTTCTTC
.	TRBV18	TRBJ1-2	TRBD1	CASSEGQDYGYTF	TGTGCCAGCTCGGAAGGACAGGACTATGGCTACACCTTC
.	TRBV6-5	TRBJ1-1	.	CASTEGGGSDTEAFF	TGTGCCAGCACTGAGGGGGGGGGCAGTGACACTGAAGCTTTCTTT
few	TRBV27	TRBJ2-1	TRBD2	CASSPGGKYNEQFF	TGTGCCAGCAGTCCGGGGGGGAAATACAATGAGCAGTTCTTC
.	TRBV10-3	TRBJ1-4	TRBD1	CAISESDRGRPNEKLFF	TGTGCCATCAGTGAGTCTGACAGGGGGCGACCGAATGAAAAACTGTTTTTT
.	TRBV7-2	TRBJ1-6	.	CASSLVEGSPLHF	TGTGCCAGCAGCTTAGTCGAGGGTTCACCCCTCCACTTT
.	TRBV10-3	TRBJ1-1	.	CAISVRQGEAFF	TGTGCCATCAGTGTAAGGCAGGGGGAAGCTTTCTTT
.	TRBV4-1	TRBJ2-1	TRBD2	CASSQEGLAGMNEQFF	TGCGCCAGCAGCCAAGAGGGGCTAGCGGGGATGAATGAGCAGTTCTTC
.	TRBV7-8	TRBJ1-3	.	CASSGLDRISGNTIYF	TGTGCCAGCAGCGGCCTCGACAGAATTTCTGGAAACACCATATATTTT
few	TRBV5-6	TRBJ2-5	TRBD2	CASSLVLGGDQETQYF	TGTGCCAGCAGCTTGGTTTTGGGGGGGGACCAAGAGACCCAGTACTTC
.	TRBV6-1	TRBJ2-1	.	CASVGQLYNEQFF	TGTGCCAGTGTAGGACAGTTGTACAATGAGCAGTTCTTC
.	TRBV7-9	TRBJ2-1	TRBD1	CASSLRGTGYNEQFF	TGTGCCAGCAGCTTAAGGGGGACAGGGTATAATGAGCAGTTCTTC
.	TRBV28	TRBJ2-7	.	CASTPGGSLYEQYF	TGTGCCAGCACTCCGGGTGGGTCTCTTTACGAGCAGTACTTC
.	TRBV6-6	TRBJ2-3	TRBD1	CASSYSTGITDTQYF	TGTGCCAGCAGTTACTCGACAGGGATCACAGATACGCAGTATTTT
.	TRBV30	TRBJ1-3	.	CAWSGQTSGNTIYF	TGTGCCTGGAGTGGGCAAACCTCTGGAAACACCATATATTTT